Listed below are T cell receptor beta chains from one sample, sequenced in a study of cytomegalovirus exposure and HLA in healthy donors. The method was immunoSEQ multiplex PCR; TCRdb's version includes in-frame clones alone and lacks a portion of them. The profile shows 130,000 or so clones, more than 70% of them singletons. The sample taken for sequencing was PBMCs. All receptors come from a woman aged 25 to 39 in good health and CMV-seropositive. CDR3s include the opening cysteine and the closing phenylalanine or tryptophan. D genes are given only for firm matches. Expanded clones get a size class; other rows say once, few or many, or leave the size out.

j_call v_call clone_size d_call cdr3_aa cdr3_nt
TRBJ1-1 TRBV30 . TRBD1 CAWREKGTVKNTEAFF TGTGCCTGGAGAGAAAAGGGGACAGTCAAGAACACTGAAGCTTTCTTT
TRBJ1-1 TRBV5-1 . . CASRQGPMNTEAFF TGCGCCAGCAGACAGGGACCTATGAACACTGAAGCTTTCTTT
TRBJ2-7 TRBV6-1 once TRBD2 CASSEPPSGGIYEQYF TGTGCCAGCAGTGAACCCCCTAGCGGGGGAATCTACGAGCAGTACTTC
TRBJ1-2 TRBV4-2 . . CASSQGAGRCGYTF TGTGCCAGCAGCCAAGGGGCAGGGCGTTGTGGCTACACCTTC
TRBJ2-7 TRBV5-1 . . CASSTGVNYEQYF TGCGCCAGCAGCACCGGGGTGAATTACGAGCAGTACTTC
TRBJ2-5 TRBV15 few . CATSRGAGKETQYF TGTGCCACCAGCAGGGGGGCAGGGAAAGAGACCCAGTACTTC
TRBJ1-1 TRBV10-2 . . CASSEVTEGGAFF TGCGCCAGCAGTGAGGTGACGGAGGGTGGGGCTTTCTTT
TRBJ2-1 TRBV19 . TRBD2 CASSLLAGGRNEQFF TGTGCCAGTAGTTTACTAGCGGGGGGGCGAAATGAGCAGTTCTTC
TRBJ1-2 TRBV29-1 . . CSVPGGHGYTF TGCAGCGTGCCCGGGGGGCATGGCTACACCTTC
TRBJ1-3 TRBV4-1 few TRBD1 CASSTQLFGQGARGTGNTIYF TGCGCCAGCAGCACCCAGCTTTTTGGACAGGGGGCTAGGGGGACTGGAAACACCATATATTTT
TRBJ1-6 TRBV18 . . CASSPGRQGSSPLHF TGTGCCAGCTCACCAGGAAGACAAGGAAGTTCACCCCTCCACTTT
TRBJ1-2 TRBV6-6 . . CASSYIQGTYTF TGTGCCAGCAGTTACATACAGGGAACCTACACCTTC
TRBJ1-4 TRBV28 . TRBD1 CASSWVQGVGEKLFF TGTGCCAGCAGTTGGGTGCAGGGGGTAGGTGAAAAACTGTTTTTT
TRBJ1-5 TRBV28 . TRBD1 CASSLPRTGVNSNQPQHF TGTGCCAGCAGTTTGCCCAGGACAGGGGTCAATAGCAATCAGCCCCAGCATTTT
TRBJ2-7 TRBV18 . TRBD2 CASSTRTSGSYEQYF TGTGCCAGCTCGACTAGGACTAGCGGGTCCTACGAGCAGTACTTC
TRBJ1-6 TRBV6-6 . . CASSNYISGNSPLHF TGTGCCAGCAGTAACTACATTTCAGGGAATTCACCCCTCCACTTT
TRBJ2-1 TRBV7-2 . TRBD2 CASSLIAGDNEQFF TGTGCCAGCAGCTTGATAGCGGGAGATAATGAGCAGTTCTTC
TRBJ1-4 TRBV6-1 . . CASSWTATNEKLFF TGTGCCAGCAGTTGGACAGCTACCAATGAAAAACTGTTTTTT
TRBJ2-7 TRBV13 . . CASSGAQGVYEQYF TGTGCCAGCAGCGGGGCTCAGGGCGTCTACGAGCAGTACTTC
TRBJ2-1 TRBV13 few . CASRYEGQSSYNEQFF TGTGCCAGCCGATACGAAGGACAGAGCTCCTACAATGAGCAGTTCTTC
TRBJ2-1 TRBV5-1 few TRBD2 CASSLSGGNPRDEQFF TGCGCCAGCAGCTTAAGCGGGGGGAACCCCCGAGATGAGCAGTTCTTC
TRBJ2-7 TRBV30 . . CAWSVEGVGQYF TGTGCCTGGAGTGTAGAAGGGGTCGGGCAGTACTTC
TRBJ1-2 TRBV2 . . CASSVGTYGYTF TGTGCCAGCAGTGTAGGGACATATGGCTACACCTTC
TRBJ2-3 TRBV5-4 . TRBD1 CASNSHTGGTDTQYF TGTGCCAGCAATTCCCACACAGGGGGCACAGATACGCAGTATTTT
TRBJ2-5 TRBV13 . TRBD2 CASSLTSGGPGETQYF TGTGCCAGCAGCTTGACTAGCGGGGGGCCGGGGGAGACCCAGTACTTC
TRBJ2-6 TRBV2 . . CASREFSGANVLTF TGTGCCAGCAGGGAGTTCTCTGGGGCCAACGTCCTGACTTTC
TRBJ2-5 TRBV2 . . CASRVSEGPETQYF TGTGCCAGCAGGGTCTCGGAGGGCCCGGAGACCCAGTACTTC
TRBJ2-7 TRBV6-6 once TRBD1 CASRDTGGYEQYF TGTGCCAGCAGAGATACAGGGGGCTACGAGCAGTACTTC
TRBJ2-7 TRBV6-1 . TRBD1 CASSRQGSSYEQYF TGTGCCAGCAGTCGACAGGGAAGCTCCTACGAGCAGTACTTC
TRBJ1-3 TRBV9 . . CASSVGNTWRGYTIYF TGTGCCAGCAGCGTGGGCAATACGTGGCGGGGTTACACCATATATTTT
TRBJ1-2 TRBV28 . . CASSLPNGGGWDYGYTF TGTGCCAGCAGCCTCCCCAACGGCGGGGGGTGGGACTATGGCTACACCTTC
TRBJ1-2 TRBV5-1 . . CASSSEGVYGYTF TGCGCCAGCAGCTCCGAAGGGGTCTATGGCTACACCTTC
TRBJ1-1 TRBV5-1 few . CASMWVGGEGTEAFF TGCGCCAGCATGTGGGTGGGTGGCGAGGGAACTGAAGCTTTCTTT
TRBJ2-1 TRBV5-5 . . CASSPKTSRYEQFF TGTGCCAGCAGCCCCAAGACTAGTCGTTATGAGCAGTTCTTC
TRBJ1-4 TRBV28 . . CASSLLRDKLFF TGTGCCAGCAGTTTATTGAGGGATAAACTGTTTTTT
TRBJ2-1 TRBV11-1 few TRBD2 CASSLGGGGRVNEQFF TGTGCCAGCAGCTTAGGCGGCGGGGGGCGGGTCAATGAGCAGTTCTTC
TRBJ1-5 TRBV6-1 . . CASSEWLPSDQPQHF TGTGCCAGCAGTGAATGGCTCCCGAGCGATCAGCCCCAGCATTTT
TRBJ2-3 TRBV19 . . CASSGTFLREAQYF TGTGCCAGTTCGGGGACTTTCCTTAGGGAGGCGCAGTATTTT
TRBJ1-6 TRBV4-2 . . CASSLDYSSYNSPLHF TGTGCCAGCAGCCTTGACTATAGCTCCTATAATTCACCCCTCCACTTT
TRBJ2-1 TRBV2 . TRBD2 CASLGTSGDEQFF TGTGCCAGCCTGGGGACTAGCGGGGATGAGCAGTTCTTC
TRBJ2-3 TRBV11-1 . TRBD1 CASRYTGGTDTQYF TGTGCCAGCAGGTATACAGGGGGCACAGATACGCAGTATTTT
TRBJ2-1 TRBV2 . . CASRYGMVEQFF TGTGCCAGCAGGTACGGGATGGTTGAGCAGTTCTTC
TRBJ1-3 TRBV10-3 . . CAIRGGDGQLKFSGNTIYF TGTGCCATCAGAGGTGGAGACGGCCAACTAAAATTCTCTGGAAACACCATATATTTT
TRBJ2-2 TRBV11-1 once TRBD2 CASSPRGRGGTGELFF TGTGCCAGCAGCCCCCGGGGGCGGGGGGGCACCGGGGAGCTGTTTTTT
TRBJ2-3 TRBV7-3 . TRBD2 CASSLTPRGAGVPDTQYF TGTGCCAGCAGCTTAACCCCTCGGGGAGCGGGAGTCCCAGATACGCAGTATTTT
TRBJ1-1 TRBV6-6 . TRBD1 CASRDRRVTEAFF TGTGCCAGCAGGGACAGGAGGGTCACTGAAGCTTTCTTT
TRBJ1-5 TRBV5-6 once . CASSLWGQLPHQPQHF TGTGCCAGCAGCTTGTGGGGCCAATTGCCTCATCAGCCCCAGCATTTT
TRBJ2-3 TRBV28 . . CASSLGEGTDTQYF TGTGCCAGCAGTTTGGGCGAGGGAACAGATACGCAGTATTTT
TRBJ2-3 TRBV11-3 . TRBD2 CASSSPWVAGASTDTQYF TGTGCCAGCAGCTCCCCTTGGGTAGCGGGAGCTAGCACAGATACGCAGTATTTT